The next 4 T cell receptor beta chains were all read from a single sample in a study of shared clonotypes between healthy human individuals. CD45RO-negative cells were positively selected for CCR7, leaving out terminally differentiated effector memory CD45RA+ cells. Only in-frame clones appear in the TCRdb table, and some are missing; sequencing was by immunoSEQ multiplex PCR. Seen here are 550,000 to 650,000 clones, approximately 96% observed once, and the top ten hold less than 0.12%. The sequenced sample consisted of naive CD8+ T cells sorted from blood. All receptors come from a young woman in good health.

The V call is TRBV9, the J call TRBJ1-1; D uncertain. Trimming stripped 4 bases from V and 0 bases from J, with 7 bases between. Looked up from germline, CDR1 is SGDLS and CDR2 is YYNGEE. This CDR3 is 13 amino acids long. Written as DNA, the CDR3 is TGTGCCAGCAGCCCAGACTTGAACACTGAAGCTTTCTTT. This translates into CASSPDLNTEAFF. The whole variable domain, filled in from reference TRBV9 and TRBJ1-1, reads DSGVTQTPKHLITATGQRVTLRCSPRSGDLSVYWYQQSLDQGLQFLIQYYNGEERAKGNILERFSAQQFPDLHSELNLSSLELGDSALYFCASSPDLNTEAFFGQGTRLTVV.

This clone was detected only a few times. This chain's CDR3 is CASSQELGNEQFF. The CDR3 DNA is TGTGCCAGCAGCCAAGAACTCGGGAATGAGCAGTTCTTC. V usage is TRBV4-2 and J usage is TRBJ2-1; no clear D gene. This CDR3 has 13 amino acids. In germline, CDR1 is LGHNA, CDR2 YNFKEQ. Trimming took 0 bases from V and 7 from J, leaving 7 bases between them.

The rearrangement links TRBV28 to TRBJ2-1; D is uncertain. The V end was cut by 11 bases, the J end by 6 bases, with 11 bases between. Germline V gene data show CDR1 as MDHEN and CDR2 as SYDVKM. The CDR3 spans 11 residues. The CDR3 region is CAVDGINEQFF. The CDR3, as DNA: TGTGCCGTCGACGGTATCAATGAGCAGTTCTTC.

This chain connects TRBV2 to TRBJ1-1, with D perhaps TRBD1 (6 bases). Germline-derived CDR1 and CDR2 are SNHLY and FYNNEI. Deletions cut 10 bases from V and 5 bases from J, with 11 bases between. The CDR3 totals 11 residues. Here the CDR3 DNA reads TGTGCCACTTTTACAGGGACTGAAGCTTTCTTT. This translates into CATFTGTEAFF.